The 7 T cell receptor beta chains in this list originate from one sample, sequenced in a study of shared clonotypes between healthy human individuals (dated by TCRdb to 2018 to 2021). Libraries were prepared through the immunoSEQ multiplex PCR assay. Entries here come from immuneACCESS through TCRdb and include only in-frame sequences with V and J called. Some clones fail to appear in such tables; in the studies checked, an unresolved V gene covers under half of the shortfall, and the cause of the remainder is unknown. The sample table shows approximately 740,000 clones, and 85% to 95% are seen once. Approximately 25% of the sample is taken by the ten largest. CD8 naive samples were CD45RO-negative cells positively selected for CCR7, giving a CD45RA+CCR7+ population that excluded TemRA cells. What was sequenced was naive CD8+ T cells sorted from blood. The label giving this sample's cell subset or site can be read as: CD45RA+CCR7+. All receptors come from a man aged 30 to 39 in good health.

This clone was seen a single time. The chain has TRBV28 and TRBJ2-7, with 7 nucleotides matching TRBD2. Germline V gene sequence: CDR1 MDHEN, CDR2 SYDVKM. V trimming: 3 bases; J trimming: 4 bases; junction bases outside the gene matches: 9. This CDR3 comprises 15 residues. The CDR3 DNA reads as TGTGCCAGCAGTTTTACCCGCGGAGCGGGATACGAGCAGTACTTC. This gives the protein CASSFTRGAGYEQYF.

This clone was picked up a small number of times. The chain joins TRBV28 to TRBJ2-4; 12 positions agree with TRBD2. Germline-derived CDR1 and CDR2 are MDHEN and SYDVKM. V lost 8 bases, J lost 1 base, and 9 bases stayed unmatched. The CDR3 has 17 residues. The CDR3, as DNA: TGTGCCAGCCAGACTAGCGGGAGTCATGAGGCCAAAAACATTCAGTACTTC. This sequence encodes CASQTSGSHEAKNIQYF.

The CDR3 protein is CASSEMGQGSFILRYF. The CDR3 DNA is TGTGCCAGCAGTGAAATGGGACAGGGAAGTTTTATACTCCGGTACTTC. The gene calls are TRBV6-1 and TRBJ2-7; 9 bases line up with TRBD1. Germline CDR1 and CDR2: MNHNS and SASEGT. The V segment lost 2 bases and the J segment 12 bases; nucleotides outside the gene matches: 17. The CDR3 contains 16 residues.

This clone has a single count. J is TRBJ1-5 and V is TRBV28, with D possibly being TRBD1 (6 bases). There are 15 residues in the CDR3. The ends were cut back, 3 bases at V and 7 bases at J, with 16 bases in the middle. Germline V gene lookup returns CDR1 MDHEN and CDR2 SYDVKM. The CDR3 bases are TGTGCCAGCAGTTTCTTAGTGGGGGGCGGACAGCCCCAGCATTTT. It translates to CASSFLVGGGQPQHF. The full variable domain, rest sourced from reference TRBV28 and TRBJ1-5, is DVKVTQSSRYLVKRTGEKVFLECVQDMDHENMFWYRQDPGLGLRLIYFSYDVKMKEKGDIPEGYSVSREKKERFSLILESASTNQTSMYLCASSFLVGGGQPQHFGDGTRLSIL.

The rearrangement uses TRBV27 and TRBJ2-3; TRBD2 matches 9 bases. Germline-derived CDR1 and CDR2 are MNHEY and SMNVEV (reference sequence). V shed 5 bases and J 0 bases; nucleotides not matched to a gene: 6. The CDR3 contains 16 residues. The CDR3 DNA reads TGTGCCAGCAGTCAACTAGCGGGCCTTAGCACAGATACGCAGTATTTT. It codes for CASSQLAGLSTDTQYF.

This chain uses TRBV7-3 with TRBJ2-1; TRBD2 is a possible D gene (5 bases). The germline V and J ends were trimmed by 3 bases and 0 bases, with 6 bases remaining between them. The CDR3 runs 14 residues. CDR1 is SGHTA and CDR2 is FQGTGA in the germline V gene. CDR3 sequence: CASSFGSSYNEQFF. The CDR3 DNA reads as TGTGCCAGCAGCTTTGGGAGCTCCTACAATGAGCAGTTCTTC.

The chain joins TRBV5-1 to TRBJ2-1; no clear D gene. This CDR3 contains 13 residues. The germline V gene encodes CDR1 SGHRS and CDR2 YFSETQ. V lost 3 bases and J 5 bases, leaving 9 bases between the germline ends. CDR3 protein: CASSSISNNEQFF. The CDR3 coding sequence is TGCGCCAGCAGCTCAATCTCTAACAATGAGCAGTTCTTC.